These 27 T cell receptor beta chains were all obtained from the same sample, sequenced in a study of blood T cell repertoires in COVID-19 (dated by TCRdb to the early 2020s). The receptor library was made with the immunoSEQ multiplex PCR assay. TCRdb took this table from immuneACCESS and kept in-frame rearrangements with V and J called. Such tables lack part of the clones; where checked against another copy, unresolved V genes explain under half of the gap, and the rest is unexplained. This sample holds some 250,000 clones; more than 75% were observed only once. The top ten constitute around 12% of the sample. Sequencing input: peripheral blood. The receptors stem from a man older than 75 with acute or convalescent COVID-19.

This clone was observed a single time. This sample includes further DNA sequences coding for the same CDR3. The rearrangement joins TRBV6-5 to TRBJ1-3; D is unclear. V lost 7 bases to trimming and J lost 0 bases, with 4 bases between them. The CDR3 is 12 residues long. Germline loops: CDR1 MNHEY, CDR2 SVGAGI. The DNA for the CDR3 is TGTGCCAGCACCAGCTCTGGAAACACCATATATTTT. Residues: CASTSSGNTIYF.

The chain is built from TRBV6-5 and TRBJ2-7, with D possibly matching TRBD1 (5 bases). Trimming took 8 bases from V and 0 from J, leaving 17 bases between them. The CDR3 totals 15 residues. From germline, CDR1 is MNHEY and CDR2 SVGAGI. The CDR3 loop is CASGVERGYSYEQYF. CDR3 bases: TGTGCCAGCGGGGTAGAAAGGGGTTACTCCTACGAGCAGTACTTC.

Comment on this clone: One end of the junction does not line up with germline, which may come from a read error. V is TRBV15 and J is TRBJ2-6; TRBD2 might be the D (8 bases). The CDR3 totals 19 residues. In germline, CDR1 is LNHNV, CDR2 YYDKDF (reference sequence). CDR3 protein: CAPRRGGRGRSSGANVLTF. CDR3 sequence (DNA): TGCGCCCCCCGCCGGGGGGGGAGGGGGCGTAGCTCTGGGGCCAACGTCCTGACTTTC.

The chain employs TRBV3-1 (or the pseudogene TRBV3-2) and TRBJ1-1, with D possibly matching TRBD1 (5 bases). The germline V gene has CDR1 LGHDT and CDR2 YNNKEL (reference sequence). Trimming shortened V by 4 bases and J by 1 base, and 10 bases separated the two germline ends. This CDR3 has 14 residues. As DNA, the CDR3 is TGTGCCAGCAGCCCTATCACAGGGAACACTGAAGCTTTCTTT. The encoded protein is CASSPITGNTEAFF.

This clone was seen only once. V and J are TRBV6-1 and TRBJ2-3, with 9 bases fitting TRBD2. The length of the CDR3 is 16 residues. In germline, CDR1 is MNHNS, CDR2 SASEGT. The V gene end was trimmed by 2 bases and the J gene end by 4 bases; junction bases not matched to a gene: 7. CDR3 bases: TGTGCCAGCAGTGAAACACCGGGACTAGCTGCAGATACGCAGTATTTT. Encoded protein: CASSETPGLAADTQYF.

The rearrangement joins TRBV7-2 to TRBJ1-3; D is unresolved. Trimming removed 5 bases from V and 8 bases from J, with 16 bases in between. The CDR3 runs 14 residues. Per germline, CDR1 SGHTA and CDR2 FQGNSA. The CDR3 loop is CASSASLPGYTIYF. CDR3 sequence (DNA): TGTGCCAGCAGCGCGAGTTTACCAGGATACACCATATATTTT.

V gene TRBV7-3 combines with J gene TRBJ2-7, with TRBD1 matching 11 bases. Germline values: CDR1 SGHTA, CDR2 FQGTGA. Germline trimming cut 5 bases from V and 6 bases from J; bases unmatched to any gene: 3. CDR3 length equals 13 residues. CDR3 sequence reads: CASSPGTGGEQYF. CDR3 DNA sequence: TGTGCCAGCAGCCCCGGGACAGGGGGCGAGCAGTACTTC.

The J gene is TRBJ2-1, the V gene TRBV6-5, with 11 bases lining up with TRBD2. Germline V CDR1 and CDR2: MNHEY, SVGAGI. V shed 8 bases and J 6 bases; nucleotides not matched to a gene: 6. The CDR3 is 14 residues long. For the CDR3, the DNA is TGTGCCAGCCGAAGTCTAGCGGGAGGCAATGAGCAGTTCTTC. Amino acid sequence: CASRSLAGGNEQFF.

This chain links TRBV28 with TRBJ2-3, with TRBD2 identical over 12 bases. This CDR3 contains 16 residues. J was trimmed by 4 bases and V by 4 bases; bases with no gene match: 6. Germline V gives CDR1 MDHEN, CDR2 SYDVKM. CDR3 protein: CASSSSSGGGPDTQYF. The CDR3 DNA is TGTGCCAGCAGTTCGTCTAGCGGGGGGGGCCCAGATACGCAGTATTTT. The variable domain in full, with the rest retrieved from reference TRBV28 and TRBJ2-3, is DVKVTQSSRYLVKRTGEKVFLECVQDMDHENMFWYRQDPGLGLRLIYFSYDVKMKEKGDIPEGYSVSREKKERFSLILESASTNQTSMYLCASSSSSGGGPDTQYFGPGTRLTVL.

J is TRBJ1-5 and V is TRBV9; 8 nucleotides align to TRBD1. The CDR3 spans 14 residues. Germline lookup yields CDR1 SGDLS and CDR2 YYNGEE. V gave up 3 bases and J gave up 5 bases; unmatched junction bases: 4. In DNA, the CDR3 is TGTGCCAGCAGCGGGACAGGGAAATATCAGCCCCAGCATTTT. Protein: CASSGTGKYQPQHF.

The chain joins TRBV3-1 (or the pseudogene TRBV3-2) to TRBJ1-2, with TRBD1 matching 11 bases. This CDR3 comprises 15 residues. V dropped 4 bases and J dropped 4; count of bases not matched to a gene: 5. Looked up from germline, CDR1 is LGHDT and CDR2 is YNNKEL (reference sequence). CDR3 nucleotide sequence: TGTGCCAGCAGCCTAGGGACAGGGGGTCCCTATGGCTACACCTTC. Protein: CASSLGTGGPYGYTF.

V and J are TRBV28 and TRBJ1-5, with 11 nucleotides matching TRBD1. The V segment lost 3 bases and the J segment 6 bases; nucleotides outside the gene matches: 7. Per the germline V gene, CDR1 is MDHEN and CDR2 is SYDVKM. The CDR3 is 16 amino acids. The CDR3 DNA follows: TGTGCCAGCAGTTTTGGACAGGGGGCATCTCCTCAGCCCCAGCATTTT. It is translated as CASSFGQGASPQPQHF.

V and J are TRBV13 and TRBJ2-6, with no clear D. The germline gives CDR1 PRHDT, CDR2 FYEKMQ (reference sequence). Trimming left V 2 bases short and J 2 bases short, with 7 bases between. This CDR3 has 15 amino acids. Here the CDR3 DNA reads TGTGCCAGCAGCTTAAGAGTGACTGGGGCCAACGTCCTGACTTTC. It is translated as CASSLRVTGANVLTF.

The genes are TRBV4-1 and TRBJ2-7; 10 bases fit TRBD1. The V and J ends lost 8 bases and 3 bases, in that order; junction bases with no gene match: 10. The CDR3 has 15 amino acids. Germline CDR1 and CDR2: MGHRA and YSYEKL. Here the CDR3 DNA reads TGCGCCAGCTCACCTCCGGGACAGGGGTTCTACGAGCAGTACTTC. It translates to CASSPPGQGFYEQYF.

This chain links TRBV19 with TRBJ1-5; 7 bases line up with TRBD1. The V and J ends lost 6 bases and 3 bases, in that order; junction bases with no gene match: 5. Germline-derived CDR1 and CDR2 are LNHDA and SQIVND (reference sequence). CDR3 length: 14 residues. The chain's CDR3 is CASSVTGVNQPQHF. The CDR3 nucleotides read TGTGCCAGTAGCGTAACAGGGGTCAATCAGCCCCAGCATTTT. Variable domain in full (rest from reference TRBV19 and TRBJ1-5): DGGITQSPKYLFRKEGQNVTLSCEQNLNHDAMYWYRQDPGQGLRLIYYSQIVNDFQKGDIAEGYSVSREKKESFPLTVTSAQKNPTAFYLCASSVTGVNQPQHFGDGTRLSIL.

This chain links TRBV2 with TRBJ1-6; 9 nucleotides match TRBD1. This CDR3 has 14 amino acids. Germline CDR1 and CDR2: SNHLY and FYNNEI. The J segment lost 9 bases and the V segment lost 5 bases, leaving 5 bases of the junction unmatched. The CDR3 nucleotides are TGTGCCAGCAGTTTCGGACAGGGGTTTTCACCCCTCCACTTT. Amino acids: CASSFGQGFSPLHF.

This chain joins TRBV20-1 and TRBJ2-3, with D maybe TRBD1 (5 bases). CDR1 is DFQATT, CDR2 SNEGSKA, per germline (reference sequence). The germline V and J ends were trimmed by 3 bases and 4 bases, with 11 bases remaining between them. The length of the CDR3 is 13 residues. CDR3 coding DNA: TGCAGTGCTAGTGAGCAGGGCCCAGATACGCAGTATTTT. Its translation is CSASEQGPDTQYF.

The chain employs TRBV9 and TRBJ2-7; TRBD1 matches 11 bases. The CDR3 loop spans 18 amino acids. Germline CDR1 and CDR2: SGDLS and YYNGEE. V gave up 0 bases and J gave up 7 bases; unmatched junction bases: 15. CDR3 DNA sequence: TGTGCCAGCAGCGTAGATCTACAGACCGGGACAGGGGGTAAGGAGCAGTACTTC. Encoded protein: CASSVDLQTGTGGKEQYF.

This chain links TRBV5-1 with TRBJ2-5, with 13 bases identical to TRBD2. The CDR3 sequence is 16 residues long. Trimming cost V 4 bases and J 5 bases; bases outside gene matches: 8. CDR1 and CDR2 (germline): SGHRS, YFSETQ. The CDR3 bases are TGCGCCAGCAGCCCCACTAGCGGGAGGGCCTGGGAGACCCAGTACTTC. This gives the protein CASSPTSGRAWETQYF.

This clone was found a few times. This chain joins TRBV19 and TRBJ1-2, with D perhaps TRBD1 (6 bases). V was shortened by 3 bases and J by 4 bases, with 12 bases between the two germline ends. CDR3 length: 14 residues. Germline values: CDR1 LNHDA, CDR2 SQIVND (reference sequence). CDR3 sequence: CASSMRGGVYGYTF. The DNA of the CDR3 is TGTGCCAGTAGTATGAGAGGGGGGGTCTATGGCTACACCTTC.

The chain links TRBV3-1 (or the pseudogene TRBV3-2) to TRBJ1-2; 7 bases fit TRBD1. The length of the CDR3 is 14 residues. V lost 4 bases and J lost 7; bases outside the gene matches: 9. Germline V gene lookup returns CDR1 LGHDT and CDR2 YNNKEL (reference sequence). CDR3 loop: CASSPQTGSAGYTF. The CDR3 DNA reads as TGTGCCAGCAGCCCCCAGACAGGGTCGGCTGGCTACACCTTC.

The chain recombines TRBV19 with TRBJ2-6, with TRBD1 matching 10 bases. Trimming took 6 bases from V and 0 from J; bases not matched to a gene: 5. Germline V lookup: CDR1 LNHDA, CDR2 SQIVND (reference sequence). The CDR3 has 17 amino acids. The CDR3 DNA follows: TGTGCCAGTAGCGGGACAGGGGTTTACTCTGGGGCCAACGTCCTGACTTTC. It encodes CASSGTGVYSGANVLTF.

The table lists this clone with a few counts. The V and J genes are TRBV5-1 and TRBJ1-4; D gene ambiguous. Trimming left V 4 bases short and J 0 bases short, with 4 bases between. Germline V gives CDR1 SGHRS, CDR2 YFSETQ. CDR3 length: 13 residues. The CDR3 DNA reads as TGCGCCAGCAGCGGAGCAACTAATGAAAAACTGTTTTTT. Protein sequence: CASSGATNEKLFF.

The chain employs TRBV5-4 and TRBJ1-1; a weak D match, TRBD1 (6 bases). The CDR3 sequence is 14 residues long. The germline V and J ends were trimmed by 4 bases and 3 bases, with 13 bases remaining between them. Per the germline V gene, CDR1 is SGHNT and CDR2 is YYREEE (reference sequence). The CDR3 reads CASSQQQGDTEAFF. As DNA, the CDR3 is TGTGCCAGCAGCCAGCAACAGGGAGACACTGAAGCTTTCTTT.

This chain joins TRBV6-5 and TRBJ2-1, with a weak D call TRBD2 (6 bases). Germline V CDR1 and CDR2: MNHEY, SVGAGI. The V gene lost 4 bases and the J gene lost 10 bases, with 17 bases spanning the gap. The CDR3 covers 14 residues. The CDR3 DNA is TGTGCCAGCAGTTCAGGGACTGTACTGACGGAGCAGTTCTTC. It is translated as CASSSGTVLTEQFF.

The V gene is TRBV28, the J gene TRBJ1-2, with TRBD1 matching 12 bases. The CDR3 runs to 15 residues. In germline, CDR1 is MDHEN, CDR2 SYDVKM. J lost 8 bases, V lost 0 bases, and 4 bases had no gene match. Here the CDR3 reads CASSLWGQGARGYTF. CDR3 in DNA: TGTGCCAGCAGTTTATGGGGACAGGGGGCGCGGGGCTACACCTTC.

This clone occurred a few times. CDR3 amino acids: CASSPSASGFPINEQFF. For the CDR3, the DNA is TGTGCCAGCAGTCCGTCCGCTAGCGGGTTTCCAATCAATGAGCAGTTCTTC. V and J are TRBV9 and TRBJ2-1; 8 positions match TRBD2. Germline assignment: CDR1 SGDLS and CDR2 YYNGEE. The V segment lost 5 bases and the J segment 6 bases; nucleotides outside the gene matches: 16. This CDR3 contains 17 residues.